A single sample gave rise to the 25 T cell receptor beta chains below, sequenced in a study of cytomegalovirus exposure and HLA in healthy donors. In the PCR, 60 Vbeta and 13 Jbeta primers were used. The data were produced by immunoSEQ multiplex PCR, yet TCRdb's version contains in-frame clones alone and is incomplete. The sample has around 120,000 clones, roughly 80% seen once. The specimen sequenced was PBMCs. The source is a male donor in good health and CMV-seronegative.

The chain links TRBV4-2 to TRBJ2-2; D is unclear. V shed 0 bases and J shed 7 bases, with 6 bases lying between them. The CDR3 consists of 13 residues. Germline V CDR1 and CDR2: LGHNA, YNFKEQ. DNA of the CDR3: TGTGCCAGCAGCCAAGATACAGTCGGGGAGCTGTTTTTT. It specifies CASSQDTVGELFF.

The chain has TRBV28 and TRBJ2-4; TRBD1 matches at 8 bases. The germline V gene has CDR1 MDHEN and CDR2 SYDVKM. CDR3 length: 15 residues. The trim removed 6 bases at V and 0 bases at J, leaving 4 bases unmatched. The CDR3 nucleotides read TGTGCCAGCAGGTTCGACAGGGGAGCCAAAAACATTCAGTACTTC. It translates to CASRFDRGAKNIQYF.

Turning to this clone: Compared with germline, one end of the junction differs, possibly owing to a read error. V and J are TRBV4-3 and TRBJ2-6; the D gene is possibly TRBD1 (6 bases). Germline V CDR1 and CDR2: LGHNA, YSLEER. CDR3 length equals 16 residues. The CDR3, as DNA: TGCGCCAGCAGCCAAGACCCACAGGGTGGGGCCAACGGCCTGACTTTC. Its protein product is CASSQDPQGGANGLTF.

This clone was counted between two and nine times. The rearrangement links TRBV6-5 to TRBJ1-6, with 7 positions matching TRBD1. V lost 6 bases, J lost 7 bases, and 6 bases stayed unmatched. From germline, CDR1 is MNHEY and CDR2 SVGAGI. The CDR3 is made up of 14 amino acids. CDR3 DNA sequence: TGTGCCAGCAGCGACCCAGGGGGAAATTCACCCCTCCACTTT. Protein: CASSDPGGNSPLHF.

The chain employs TRBV11-2 and TRBJ2-3, with D possibly being TRBD2 (5 bases). Germline CDR1 reads SGHAT; CDR2 reads FQNNGV. This CDR3 region has 16 residues. Trimming took 3 bases from V and 4 from J, leaving 17 bases between them. This CDR3 reads CASSFSLSGLSDTQYF. For the CDR3, the DNA is TGTGCCAGCAGCTTCTCCCTCTCTGGACTGTCAGATACGCAGTATTTT.

V usage is TRBV6-6 and J usage is TRBJ1-5, with 7 bases identical to TRBD1. With 2 bases clipped from V and 2 bases from J, the junction kept 6 bases outside the gene matches. Germline V gene data show CDR1 as MNHNY and CDR2 as SVGAGI (reference sequence). CDR3 size: 16 residues. CDR3 bases: TGTGCCAGCAGTTACACAGGGGCGCGCGGCAATCAGCCCCAGCATTTT. It translates to CASSYTGARGNQPQHF.

The chain links TRBV29-1 to TRBJ1-2; perhaps TRBD1 as D (5 bases). Trimming removed 4 bases from V and 2 bases from J, with 17 bases in between. The CDR3 runs 15 residues. Germline CDR1 is SQVTM and CDR2 is ANQGSEA. CDR3 sequence reads: CSVVGASQQNYGYTF. CDR3 bases: TGCAGCGTTGTAGGGGCCAGCCAGCAAAACTATGGCTACACCTTC.

This chain links TRBV2 with TRBJ2-5; D gene ambiguous. The CDR3 spans 11 residues. The germline V gene has CDR1 SNHLY and CDR2 FYNNEI. Trimming took off 4 bases at V and 5 bases at J, with 5 bases between the two ends. This chain's CDR3 is CASSGEETQYF. DNA of the CDR3: TGTGCCAGCAGTGGAGAGGAGACCCAGTACTTC.

CDR3 region: CASSGPHRDRQRGETQYF. The CDR3 DNA sequence: TGTGCCAGCAGCGGGCCGCACCGGGACAGACAGAGAGGCGAGACCCAGTACTTC. V usage is TRBV2 and J usage is TRBJ2-5; TRBD1 agrees at 7 bases. This CDR3 is built from 18 residues. From germline, CDR1 is SNHLY and CDR2 FYNNEI. V dropped 6 bases and J dropped 5; count of bases not matched to a gene: 21.

The chain uses TRBV5-4 and TRBJ2-3; TRBD1 aligns across 10 bases. CDR3 length equals 16 residues. Germline V gene sequence: CDR1 SGHNT, CDR2 YYREEE (reference sequence). J was trimmed by 2 bases and V by 2 bases; bases with no gene match: 5. CDR3 sequence: CASSLGQGVNTDTQYF. The CDR3 bases are TGTGCCAGCAGCTTAGGACAGGGGGTGAACACAGATACGCAGTATTTT.

The genes are TRBV6-5 and TRBJ2-5; 7 bases line up with TRBD1. CDR1 is MNHEY, CDR2 SVGAGI, per germline. This CDR3 spans 14 amino acids. J gave up 5 bases and V 0 bases, and 3 bases lay outside the gene matches. The CDR3 sequence is CASSYSDRVETQYF. The CDR3 DNA follows: TGTGCCAGCAGTTACTCCGACAGGGTCGAGACCCAGTACTTC.

This chain uses TRBV7-9 with TRBJ2-5; maybe TRBD1 (6 bases). V dropped 3 bases and J dropped 4 bases, with 18 bases sitting between them. The CDR3 covers 16 residues. From germline, CDR1 is SEHNR and CDR2 FQNEAQ (reference sequence). This CDR3 reads CASSFPVKGDRETQYF. DNA of the CDR3: TGTGCCAGCAGCTTCCCTGTCAAGGGGGATAGAGAGACCCAGTACTTC.

The chain employs TRBV10-3 and TRBJ1-4; 9 positions agree with TRBD1. Germline loops: CDR1 ENHRY, CDR2 SYGVKD. Germline trimming cut 8 bases from V and 7 bases from J; bases unmatched to any gene: 8. The CDR3 length is 14 residues. The CDR3 sequence is CAIGGTGQFEKLFF. The CDR3 DNA is TGTGCCATCGGCGGGACAGGGCAGTTTGAAAAACTGTTTTTT.

J is TRBJ1-5 and V is TRBV19; D call uncertain. CDR3 size: 14 residues. The germline V gene has CDR1 LNHDA and CDR2 SQIVND (reference sequence). V was clipped by 3 bases and J by 3 bases, with 9 bases between them. The CDR3: CASSILTPNQPQHF. In DNA, the CDR3 is TGTGCCAGTAGTATCTTGACACCCAATCAGCCCCAGCATTTT.

The chain links TRBV15 to TRBJ2-7; weak D call: TRBD1 (6 bases). Germline CDR1 and CDR2: LNHNV and YYDKDF (reference sequence). The CDR3 length is 15 residues. The V end was cut by 2 bases, the J end by 6 bases, with 17 bases between. CDR3 nucleotide sequence: TGTGCCACCAGCAGAATCTCAACAGGGTTTGGCGAGCAGTACTTC. Residues: CATSRISTGFGEQYF.

The chain combines TRBV6-1 with TRBJ1-1; D might be TRBD1 (5 bases). V lost 6 bases and J 0 bases, leaving 8 bases between the germline ends. Germline V gives CDR1 MNHNS, CDR2 SASEGT. The length of the CDR3 is 13 residues. CDR3 in DNA: TGTGCCAGCAGGGGACTCATGAACACTGAAGCTTTCTTT. This gives the protein CASRGLMNTEAFF.

The rearrangement links TRBV7-9 to TRBJ1-3; 7 bases agree with TRBD1. V lost 5 bases to trimming and J lost 7 bases; unmatched junction nucleotides: 5. The CDR3 is 13 residues long. Per germline, CDR1 SEHNR and CDR2 FQNEAQ (reference sequence). This CDR3 reads CASSPEQGNTIYF. CDR3 sequence (DNA): TGTGCCAGCAGCCCGGAACAGGGGAACACCATATATTTT.

This clone has a handful of counts. The chain is built from TRBV11-2 and TRBJ1-2; a weak D match, TRBD1 (6 bases). This CDR3 comprises 14 residues. Per germline, CDR1 SGHAT and CDR2 FQNNGV. The V end was cut by 5 bases, the J end by 4 bases, with 14 bases between. As DNA, the CDR3 is TGTGCCAGCAGCCCCACCTTCAGGGGCTATGGCTACACCTTC. This sequence encodes CASSPTFRGYGYTF.

The V gene is TRBV10-3, the J gene TRBJ1-4; TRBD1 aligns across 8 bases. CDR1 is ENHRY, CDR2 SYGVKD, per germline. Trimming at V came to 9 bases and at J to 10 bases, leaving 19 bases not matched to a gene. The CDR3 totals 16 residues. CDR3 in DNA: TGTGCCATAGACGACAGGGGAGATATAGGACTGAGAAAACTGTTTTTT. Protein sequence: CAIDDRGDIGLRKLFF.

This clone was seen just once. The J gene is TRBJ2-7, the V gene TRBV5-1; D is ambiguous. Trimming took 2 bases from V and 1 from J, leaving 10 bases between them. The germline V gene has CDR1 SGHRS and CDR2 YFSETQ. The CDR3 consists of 14 residues. The CDR3 coding sequence is TGCGCCAGCAGCTTCTTGGCCCGTTCCTACGAGCAGTACTTC. Protein sequence: CASSFLARSYEQYF.

V usage is TRBV27 and J usage is TRBJ2-2; tentatively, D is TRBD1 (8 bases). V was cut by 10 bases and J by 1 base, with 19 bases left in between. The CDR3 has 16 amino acids. From germline, CDR1 is MNHEY and CDR2 SMNVEV (reference sequence). CDR3 DNA: TGTGCCACCGGGACAGGAGGGGGGGGGAACACCGGGGAGCTGTTTTTT. It yields the protein CATGTGGGGNTGELFF.

This sequence joins TRBV30 and TRBJ2-1, with 13 positions matching TRBD2. After removal of 5 bases from V and 5 bases from J, the junction contained 6 bases not matched to a gene. The CDR3 has 15 residues. Germline V gene data show CDR1 as GTSNPN and CDR2 as SVGIG (reference sequence). CDR3 in amino acids: CAWFPGLAGNNEQFF. In nucleotides, the CDR3 is TGTGCCTGGTTTCCGGGACTAGCGGGGAACAATGAGCAGTTCTTC.

V and J are TRBV6-5 and TRBJ2-7; weak D call: TRBD1 (6 bases). V was clipped by 2 bases and J by 2 bases, with 10 bases between them. The CDR3 extends over 14 amino acids. The germline V gene encodes CDR1 MNHEY and CDR2 SVGAGI. CDR3 in amino acids: CASSYNRAPYEQYF. In DNA, the CDR3 is TGTGCCAGCAGTTACAACAGGGCCCCCTACGAGCAGTACTTC.

The chain has TRBV5-4 and TRBJ1-2; no clear D. The germline V gene encodes CDR1 SGHNT and CDR2 YYREEE (reference sequence). The V gene lost 0 bases and the J gene lost 8 bases, with 11 bases spanning the gap. The CDR3 has 13 amino acids. The CDR3: CASSLGPAAGYTF. CDR3 bases: TGTGCCAGCAGCTTGGGACCCGCGGCCGGCTACACCTTC.

The chain couples TRBV5-1 to TRBJ2-3; TRBD2 agrees at 7 bases. Trimming at V came to 0 bases and at J to 2 bases, leaving 6 bases not matched to a gene. The CDR3 covers 16 residues. In germline, CDR1 is SGHRS, CDR2 YFSETQ. The CDR3 protein is CASSLVGGGLTDTQYF. CDR3 DNA sequence: TGCGCCAGCAGCTTGGTTGGGGGAGGGCTCACAGATACGCAGTATTTT.